The present entry profiles one T cell receptor beta chain with its context. The data were obtained in a study of tumor and adjacent non-tumor tissue in lung cancer. No cell sorting was done before RNA was extracted from the tissue. Distant lung tissue was collected more than 3 cm away from the tumor edge. The CDR3 is 13 residues long. The germline V gene encodes CDR1 DFQATT and CDR2 SNEGSKA (reference sequence). Trimming cost V 5 bases and J 2 bases, with 13 bases left between them. The library came from three nested PCR rounds adapted from ARM-PCR protocols. MiXCR, applied by TCRdb to the multiplex PCR reads, yields one record per CDR3 protein. The top ten hold less than 55% of the sample, which has over 35,000 distinct CDR3 sequences, roughly 66% seen once.

Material for sequencing was distant non-tumor lung tissue. This TCR came from a man between 45 and 60 years old with non-small cell lung cancer. The chain couples TRBV20-1 to TRBJ2-7; D tentatively fits TRBD1 or TRBD2 (5 bases each). Here the CDR3 DNA reads TGCAGTGCTTTAAGGGACGGAACCTACGAGCAGTACTTC. It yields the protein CSALRDGTYEQYF.